This T cell receptor beta chain was found in a study of blood T cell repertoires in COVID-19. The V end lost 6 bases, the J end lost 1 base, and 9 bases lay between the germline ends. The CDR3 loop spans 13 amino acids. Here immunoSEQ multiplex PCR was the method, and the copy in TCRdb shows in-frame clones only, minus some. The sample holds 200,000 to 250,000 clones, around 90% seen once. Sequencing was performed on peripheral blood. The sequence was obtained from a young man with COVID-19, enrolled during active disease. This rearrangement joins TRBV12-3 or TRBV12-4 to TRBJ1-1; D not certain. DNA for the CDR3: TGTGCCAGCAGCTCCGACTGGAACACTGAAGCTTTCTTT. Amino acid sequence: CASSSDWNTEAFF.